Below are 14 T cell receptor beta chains sequenced from a single sample in a study of CD8+CD57+ T cells in acquired aplastic anemia. The TCR beta profiling, which covered VDJ combination and CDR3 sequence, was carried out using genomic DNA as the template. Via MiXCR, TCRdb re-called the reads, giving one row per CDR3 protein. The repertoire holds roughly 250,000 distinct CDR3 sequences, 82% seen once, with 35% to 50% in the top ten. Sequenced patients had shown CD8+CD57+ cell expansion by flow cytometry. Material for sequencing was sorted CD4+, CD8+, or CD8+CD57+ T cells (not recorded which) from PBMCs. The origin of the receptors is a human donor with aplastic anemia.

This chain joins TRBV7-8 and TRBJ2-7; D is ambiguous. The CDR3 sequence is 15 residues long. Germline V gene data show CDR1 as SGHVS and CDR2 as FQNEAQ. The V end was cut by 1 base, the J end by 0 bases, with 10 bases between. The CDR3 bases are TGTGCCAGCAGCTTAGTGGCAGAAAGCTCCTACGAGCAGTACTTC. This translates into CASSLVAESSYEQYF. Using reference TRBV7-8 and TRBJ2-7 for the parts outside the CDR3, the full variable domain is GAGVSQSPRYKVAKRGQDVALRCDPISGHVSLFWYQQALGQGPEFLTYFQNEAQLDKSGLPSDRFFAERPEGSVSTLKIQRTQQEDSAVYLCASSLVAESSYEQYFGPGTRLTVT.

This clonotype was counted once. This chain connects TRBV7-2 to TRBJ2-5; D gene uncertain. The CDR3 sequence is 14 residues long. From germline, CDR1 is SGHTA and CDR2 FQGNSA. V was clipped by 3 bases and J by 2 bases, with 10 bases between them. The CDR3 DNA follows: TGTGCCAGCAGCTTGGGCAGGCAACAAGAGACCCAGTACTTC. Protein: CASSLGRQQETQYF.

Worth noting for this clonotype: Germline and junction disagree at one end, which may indicate a read error. The chain is built from TRBV19 and TRBJ1-1; D unresolved. The J call may be incorrect, as the DNA end agrees better with TRBJ2-1. The germline gives CDR1 LNHDA, CDR2 SQIVND (reference sequence). The length of the CDR3 is 15 residues. The CDR3 DNA follows: TGTGCCAGCAGTATAGCTATGAGAGGCAACACTGAGCAGTTCTTC. Translating gives CASSIAMRGNTEQFF.

This clonotype came up many times. The chain uses TRBV5-5 and TRBJ1-6; TRBD1 might be the D (5 bases). The V gene's germline CDR1 is SGHKS and CDR2 YYEKEE (reference sequence). The CDR3 is made up of 17 amino acids. V lost 0 bases, J lost 3 bases, and 13 bases lay in between. This chain's CDR3 is CASSLGGWGGYNSPLHF. In nucleotides, the CDR3 is TGTGCCAGCAGCTTGGGGGGCTGGGGCGGCTATAATTCACCCCTCCACTTT.

The CDR3 nucleotides read TGTGCCAGCAGCGTAGCAGGACTAGGTGATGAGCAGTATTTT. Residues: CASSVAGLGDEQYF. The chain employs TRBV9 and TRBJ2-3; TRBD2 matches 7 bases. Germline-derived CDR1 and CDR2 are SGDLS and YYNGEE. With 0 bases clipped from V and 11 bases from J, the junction kept 9 bases outside the gene matches. The CDR3 totals 14 residues.

This clonotype has only one observation. The rearrangement joins TRBV9 to TRBJ2-7, with D maybe TRBD2 (6 bases). In germline, CDR1 is SGDLS, CDR2 YYNGEE. The CDR3 extends over 18 amino acids. Trimming removed 4 bases from V and 3 bases from J, with 26 bases in between. The CDR3: CASSFEGGPDTQYYEQYV. The CDR3 bases are TGTGCCAGCAGCTTTGAGGGAGGTCCCGATACGCAGTACTACGAGCAGTACGTC.

A word on this clonotype: No conserved phenylalanine or tryptophan is present at the end of the CDR3, so a read error is the likely explanation. The DNA is left out, because the CDR3 cannot be placed on it with certainty; the CDR3 is given as TCRdb lists it. V is TRBV7-2 and J is TRBJ2-3; the table names TRBD1, a call not compared with the DNA. The CDR3 totals 13 residues, both ends included. Per the germline V gene, CDR1 is SGHTA and CDR2 is FQGNSA. This CDR3 reads CASRLTGGDDYGY.

This clonotype was found a few times. The V gene is TRBV25-1, the J gene TRBJ2-7; 8 nucleotides align to TRBD1. The CDR3 loop spans 14 amino acids. After removal of 4 bases from V and 7 bases from J, the junction contained 9 bases not matched to a gene. Germline CDR1 MGHDK, CDR2 SYGVNS. CDR3 region: CASSVTGGRDEQYF. The CDR3 nucleotides read TGTGCCAGCAGTGTAACAGGGGGACGAGATGAGCAGTACTTC.

The chain has TRBV29-1 and TRBJ2-7, with D tentatively TRBD1 or TRBD2 (6 bases each). CDR1 and CDR2 (germline): SQVTM, ANQGSEA. The CDR3 has 14 residues. Trimming took 6 bases from V and 1 from J, leaving 16 bases between them. CDR3 nucleotides: TGCAGCGTCTACCTTACGGGGGCTTCCTACGAGCAGTACTTC. It specifies CSVYLTGASYEQYF.

Remarks on this clonotype: A read error is likely, as this CDR3 ends without the conserved phenylalanine or tryptophan. The limits of the CDR3 on the DNA are not certain, so only TCRdb's listed CDR3 is given. The chain is built from TRBV7-9 and TRBJ2-1; the D call in the table, TRBD2, was not verified against the DNA. Ends included, the CDR3 has 13 residues. Germline V gene data show CDR1 as SEHNR and CDR2 as FQNEAQ (reference sequence). The CDR3 sequence is CASSFQRSGGSYE.

To note about this clonotype: Because it lacks the conserved phenylalanine or tryptophan at the end, this CDR3 is likely a read error. The DNA is omitted, as the CDR3 cannot be located on it reliably, and the CDR3 follows TCRdb's listing. This chain connects TRBV7-9 to TRBJ2-1; the table's D call TRBD1 went unverified against the DNA. The germline CDR1 and CDR2 sequences are SEHNR and FQNEAQ (reference sequence). The CDR3 spans 13 amino acids, including both terminal residues. The CDR3 sequence is CASSFGGIRGRVE.

V and J are TRBV14 and TRBJ1-2, with a tentative D call TRBD1 (5 bases). The CDR3 contains 15 residues. Germline CDR1 is SGHDN and CDR2 is FVKESK. V was pared by 1 base and J by 11 bases, with 20 bases between. The CDR3 nucleotides read TGTGCCAGCAGCCAAGGCGGAGGGACCTACGAGGGGTACACCTTC. Translation gives CASSQGGGTYEGYTF. The full variable domain, rest sourced from reference TRBV14 and TRBJ1-2, is EAGVTQFPSHSVIEKGQTVTLRCDPISGHDNLYWYRRVMGKEIKFLLHFVKESKQDESGMPNNRFLAERTGGTYSTLKVQPAELEDSGVYFCASSQGGGTYEGYTFGSGTRLTVV.

Turning to this clonotype: A read error may produce the germline difference seen at one junction end. The rearrangement joins TRBV7-9 to TRBJ1-5, with D perhaps TRBD1 (5 bases). Germline V gene sequence: CDR1 SEHNR, CDR2 FQNEAQ (reference sequence). The CDR3 runs 14 residues. The CDR3 region has the DNA TGTGCCAGCAGCGTTGCTCATGACGCTTTGCTTGGACAATTT. Protein: CASSVAHDALLGQF.

The rearrangement links TRBV11-3 to TRBJ2-3; a possible D gene is TRBD2 (7 bases). This CDR3 region has 15 residues. Per the germline V gene, CDR1 is SGHNT and CDR2 is YENEEA. Trimming shortened V by 3 bases and J by 5 bases, and 15 bases separated the two germline ends. CDR3: CASSLARGGGDTQYF. As DNA, the CDR3 is TGTGCCAGCAGCTTGGCTAGGGGGGGCGGAGATACGCAGTATTTT.